This T cell receptor beta chain comes out of a study of neurological immune-mediated disorders (dated by TCRdb to between 2018 and 2020). For the wider study: Among the 35 or so multiple sclerosis patients, approximately 31 had relapsing-remitting MS and 3 had secondary progressive MS. Alongside PBMC samples, the set of 80 to 130 TCR-beta libraries contained longitudinal samples, technical triplicates, and paired CD4+ and CD8+ T-cell subsets that had been sorted. The study compared peripheral blood TCR-beta repertoires of HTLV-I-associated myelopathy (HAM/TSP) patients, multiple sclerosis patients and healthy controls using UMI-based sequencing. Of the 68 subjects in the cohort, about 14 were HAM/TSP patients, 34 were multiple sclerosis patients, and about 20 were healthy controls.

This clonotype was recorded many times. The antigen this receptor binds is unknown. No much larger clonotype is one base removed from it; base qualities were not supplied. Libraries from unsorted PBMCs were made from 2 million PBMCs kept in RNAlater at -80 degrees C until RNA extraction. Multiple sclerosis patients were enrolled in a US clinical protocol evaluating disease progression by magnetic resonance imaging. Peripheral blood was subjected to Ficoll-Hypaque density gradient centrifugation to isolate PBMCs, which were then cryopreserved in liquid nitrogen. cDNA was synthesized by template-switch 5'RACE using a primer carrying a 10-nucleotide random unique molecular identifier by which each TCR transcript was tagged. Each sequencing run produced over 180 million TCR-beta sequences covering 15-18 subjects. Total RNA was extracted with the RNeasy kit. TCR-beta VDJ regions were amplified with primers for the TCR constant region and the 5'RACE anchor, using the KAPA Real-time Library Amplification kit. Sample indexes and Illumina adaptors were added in a first PCR, and a second PCR then increased library yield. After Ampure bead purification, the TCR product of roughly 650 bp was size-selected on a 2% E-gel SizeSelection system. Before pooling, library quality was assessed on a Bioanalyzer, concentration was determined with Qubit, and library quantification was performed with the Kapa Library Quantification kit. An Illumina HiSeq 2500 was used to sequence the libraries paired-end at 2 x 150 bp. To increase sequence diversity, roughly 24-30% phiX was spiked into each library pool. Per the original workflow: The UMI-based MiGEC pipeline processed quality-filtered reads and removed over 85% of raw TCR sequences during error correction. VDJ genes were aligned to IMGT germline references, and clonotypes were defined by unique CDR3 amino acid sequence plus V-J genes. VDJtools evaluated clonal expansion, Shannon diversity and CDR3 relatedness (CalcPairwiseDistances, ClusterSamples); CLCbio workbench built phylogenetic trees. Expanded clones were defined as having at least 8 unique UMIs, based on coefficient-of-variation modelling across technical triplicates. TCRdb applied fastp at Q25 and MiXCR to the public reads, then kept only in-frame beta chains. One record per CDR3 amino acid sequence lists the most common genes and DNA. The V and J calls, along with clone size, are taken from TCRdb and not from the paper's own processing. Recorded for this sample are roughly 120,000 distinct CDR3 sequences; about 3.2% of them occurred a single time. The ten largest clones represent 1% to 1.5% of the sample.

Looking up the germline V gene yields CDR1 SGDLS and CDR2 YYNGEE. Trimming removed 0 bases from V and 2 bases from J; the gene matches leave 5 bases unexplained. The CDR3 covers 16 residues, taking in both the cysteine and the phenylalanine. Kept here is only the CDR3 DNA, which spans 48 bases and is read in frame from base 1. What the research found in general, with its limitations: Repertoires from 18 of 34 MS patients were grouped by phylogenetic analysis into a cluster of related CDR3 sequences, suggesting a possible repertoire-level signature. The MS cluster showed no association with clinical or MRI features, and the authors stated that larger cohorts are needed. No identical CDR3 amino acid sequences were found to be shared among expanded clones across subjects, suggesting that TCR-beta repertoires were private in all groups. The highest TCR clonal expansion was observed in HAM/TSP patients, whereas the lowest was observed in MS patients, even when compared with healthy controls.

The sequenced material came from PBMCs. This sequence was found in a woman aged 25-40 years with multiple sclerosis. The rearrangement combines TRBV9 with TRBJ2-7; 10 central nucleotides agree with TRBD2. The nucleotide sequence reads TGTGCCAGCAGCGTAGGGCTAGCGGGGGCGACCTACGAGCAGTACTTC. Translated, this is CASSVGLAGATYEQYF.